These 5 T cell receptor beta chains originate from one sample sequenced in a study of blood T cells in healthy people across ages (dated by TCRdb to the mid-2010s). To prepare the library, 5' RACE was applied. TCRdb shows the sequencer as Illumina HiSeq 2500. A second PCR of 7 to 11 cycles was performed with a sample-barcoded 5' primer and a J-beta primer mix. Using fastp at Q25 and MiXCR, TCRdb reprocessed the public reads and kept productive beta chains. Every entry covers one CDR3 protein and lists the most common genes and DNA from its rows. The sample yields hundreds of thousands of distinct CDR3 sequences; around 50% were counted once. Of the sample, roughly 24% is held by the ten largest clones. The sample taken for sequencing was blood. The source of these receptors is a man aged 40-49 years in good health.

The CDR3 region has the DNA TGCAGTCTAAGACTAGCGGAGGGGACAGATACGCAGTATTTT. It yields the protein CSLRLAEGTDTQYF. The V gene is TRBV20-1, the J gene TRBJ2-3, with 9 bases that match TRBD2. Trimming took 8 bases from V and 3 from J; bases not matched to a gene: 9. Per the germline V gene, CDR1 is DFQATT and CDR2 is SNEGSKA (reference sequence). CDR3 length: 14 amino acids.

In the case of this clonotype: This may be a read error: a much more frequent sequence differs by one nucleotide. CDR3 amino acids: CASSSGWESGTQFF. In DNA, the CDR3 is TGTGCCAGCAGCTCCGGTTGGGAAAGTGGTACCCAGTTCTTC. This chain links TRBV11-3 with TRBJ2-1; no reliable D call. Germline V gene sequence: CDR1 SGHNT, CDR2 YENEEA. This CDR3 has 14 residues. The V end lost 4 bases, the J end lost 13 bases, and 20 bases lay between the germline ends.

In its sample, this clonotype was seen a few times. This chain links TRBV6-1 with TRBJ2-7, with TRBD1 matching over 8 bases. CDR3 size: 14 residues. CDR1 and CDR2 from the germline V gene are MNHNS and SASEGT. The V gene end was trimmed by 4 bases and the J gene end by 3 bases; junction bases not matched to a gene: 5. CDR3 in amino acids: CASSGTGQVYEQYF. DNA for the CDR3: TGTGCCAGCAGTGGAACGGGACAGGTCTACGAGCAGTACTTC.

This clonotype has more than one count but fewer than ten. The chain couples TRBV2 to TRBJ1-2; 7 bases map to TRBD1. The ends lost 6 bases at V and 6 bases at J; junction bases unmatched: 10. CDR3 size: 14 residues. Germline CDR1 and CDR2: SNHLY and FYNNEI. CDR3 in amino acids: CASSLGQQGDGYTF. CDR3 nucleotides: TGTGCCAGCAGCCTGGGACAGCAAGGGGATGGCTACACCTTC. The full variable domain, completed using reference TRBV2 and TRBJ1-2, is EPEVTQTPSHQVTQMGQEVILRCVPISNHLYFYWYRQILGQKVEFLVSFYNNEISEKSEIFDDQFSVERPDGSNFTLKIRSTKLEDSAMYFCASSLGQQGDGYTFGSGTRLTVV.

With respect to this clonotype: One end of the junction does not line up with germline, which may come from a read error. The chain combines TRBV28 with TRBJ2-1; TRBD2 matches 9 bases. Germline V gives CDR1 MDHEN, CDR2 SYDVKM. This CDR3 region has 16 residues. As DNA, the CDR3 is TGTGTCAGCAGTCAAGCCGCGGGCGGGGGGGCAAATGAGCAGTTCTTC. This codes for CVSSQAAGGGANEQFF.